The subject of this entry is one T cell receptor (beta chain). Its antigen is unidentified. These data come from a study of T cell responses to AZD1222 COVID-19 vaccine. Study results and caveats: Repertoire sampling was restricted to post-peak T cell response timepoints. Females made up more of the donors, who were largely white British, and clonal diversity may have come out too low.

Repertoires were generated with immunoSEQ multiplex PCR, while TCRdb's copy carries only in-frame clones and drops some. The sample yields around 140,000 clones, about nine tenths seen once. CDR1 and CDR2 from the germline V gene are SGHAT and FQNNGV. The CDR3 totals 14 residues. V was cut by 5 bases and J by 3 bases, with 13 bases left in between. The genes are TRBV11-2 and TRBJ2-5; D is possibly TRBD1 or TRBD2 (5 bases each). Specimen: peripheral blood, collected on day 0 of AZD1222 vaccination. The sequence derives from an adult in good health. DNA of the CDR3: TGTGCCAGCAGCCCCGGGACGCAAAAAGAGACCCAGTACTTC. Translating gives CASSPGTQKETQYF. The full variable domain, in which reference TRBV11-2 and TRBJ2-5 provide the parts outside the CDR3, is EAGVAQSPRYKIIEKRQSVAFWCNPISGHATLYWYQQILGQGPKLLIQFQNNGVVDDSQLPKDRFSAERLKGVDSTLKIQPAKLEDSAVYLCASSPGTQKETQYFGPGTRLLVL.